These 14 T cell receptor beta chains came from one sample sequenced in a study of T cell changes during pregnancy in multiple sclerosis. TCRdb's copy holds only in-frame clones and misses some; the assay was immunoSEQ multiplex PCR. There are 60,000 or so clones in the sample; around 89% occur only once, and roughly 0.89% lies in the top ten. The specimen comprised peripheral blood, sampled in the first trimester of pregnancy. The receptor source for this set is a female donor in good health, enrolled as a control in a pregnancy study.

The rearrangement joins TRBV2 to TRBJ2-2, with 8 bases matching TRBD1. V lost 6 bases to trimming and J lost 8 bases; unmatched junction nucleotides: 8. CDR1 and CDR2 from the germline V gene are SNHLY and FYNNEI. The CDR3 contains 14 residues. DNA of the CDR3: TGTGCCAGCAGGTCCCAGGGGGCATCTGGGGAGCTGTTTTTT. This encodes CASRSQGASGELFF.

The J gene is TRBJ2-7, the V gene TRBV4-3; TRBD2 agrees at 9 bases. V shed 2 bases and J 3 bases; nucleotides not matched to a gene: 8. The CDR3 consists of 16 residues. Germline lookup yields CDR1 LGHNA and CDR2 YSLEER. The CDR3 coding sequence is TGCGCCAGCAGCCAATATACGACTAGCGGTCTCTACGAGCAGTACTTC. Amino acid sequence: CASSQYTTSGLYEQYF.

The rearrangement joins TRBV5-1 to TRBJ1-1; D is unresolved. V gave up 2 bases and J gave up 2 bases, with 10 bases separating them. Germline CDR1 is SGHRS and CDR2 is YFSETQ. The length of the CDR3 is 14 residues. DNA for the CDR3: TGCGCCAGCAGCTTCAGGAATATTAACACTGAAGCTTTCTTT. Protein: CASSFRNINTEAFF.

The chain joins TRBV14 to TRBJ2-1, with TRBD1 matching 7 bases. V lost 1 base, J lost 13 bases, and 7 bases stayed unmatched. This CDR3 has 13 residues. Germline values: CDR1 SGHDN, CDR2 FVKESK. The CDR3 nucleotides are TGTGCCAGCAGCCAAGTAAAGGGGGCGCTTCAGTTCTTC. It encodes CASSQVKGALQFF.

CDR3 residues: CASSLAVTATNSPLHF. The CDR3 DNA follows: TGTGCCAGCAGCTTGGCGGTGACAGCCACTAATTCACCCCTCCACTTT. J is TRBJ1-6 and V is TRBV5-4, with D possibly being TRBD1 (5 bases). V was cut by 0 bases and J by 6 bases, with 13 bases left in between. The CDR3 is 16 amino acids. Germline V gives CDR1 SGHNT, CDR2 YYREEE (reference sequence).

This chain connects TRBV5-4 to TRBJ1-2; 7 bases fit TRBD1. Germline V lookup: CDR1 SGHNT, CDR2 YYREEE (reference sequence). The CDR3 has 15 amino acids. Germline trimming cut 2 bases from V and 8 bases from J; bases unmatched to any gene: 12. CDR3 residues: CASSLKTGPSEGYTF. DNA for the CDR3: TGTGCCAGCAGCTTAAAGACAGGGCCTTCGGAGGGCTACACCTTC.

This chain connects TRBV19 to TRBJ2-5; 9 bases are shared with TRBD1. Trimming removed 5 bases from V and 4 bases from J; junction bases left unmatched: 8. CDR1 and CDR2 from the germline V gene are LNHDA and SQIVND (reference sequence). The CDR3 has 15 residues. For the CDR3, the DNA is TGTGCCAGTAGTCCCGGGACAGGGTGGGGAGAGACCCAGTACTTC. Translation gives CASSPGTGWGETQYF.

The chain joins TRBV7-2 to TRBJ1-2; D perhaps matches TRBD1 (6 bases). Germline V gene data show CDR1 as SGHTA and CDR2 as FQGNSA. V was pared by 5 bases and J by 6 bases, with 19 bases between. The length of the CDR3 is 15 residues. Here the CDR3 DNA reads TGTGCCAGCAGCACCCCCGGGCAGGGGAGGGATGGCTACACCTTC. Translated: CASSTPGQGRDGYTF.

J is TRBJ2-5 and V is TRBV15; D is ambiguous. With 0 bases removed from V and 3 bases from J, the gap between germline ends came to 5 bases. This CDR3 region has 13 residues. Germline V gives CDR1 LNHNV, CDR2 YYDKDF (reference sequence). CDR3 protein: CATSRDSEETQYF. The CDR3 DNA sequence: TGTGCCACCAGCAGAGATTCAGAAGAGACCCAGTACTTC.

V gene TRBV5-4 combines with J gene TRBJ2-2; 9 bases line up with TRBD1. Germline V gives CDR1 SGHNT, CDR2 YYREEE (reference sequence). The CDR3 loop spans 15 amino acids. V dropped 3 bases and J dropped 4; count of bases not matched to a gene: 4. In DNA, the CDR3 is TGTGCCAGCAGCTACCCGACAGGGGGCACCGGGGAGCTGTTTTTT. This encodes CASSYPTGGTGELFF.

V usage is TRBV6-5 and J usage is TRBJ2-1; weak D call: TRBD2 (6 bases). Between the trimmed V and J ends, which lost 6 bases and 11 bases, there was a span of 23 bases. CDR3 size: 15 residues. Germline V gives CDR1 MNHEY, CDR2 SVGAGI. The CDR3 region is CASRLNGGGTIQQFF. The CDR3 DNA follows: TGTGCCAGCAGACTCAACGGGGGAGGTACAATTCAGCAGTTCTTC.

DNA for the CDR3: TGTGCCAGCAGCTTCCCCCCGGGGGGTGCGTACGAGCAGTACTTC. Its translation is CASSFPPGGAYEQYF. V usage is TRBV11-2 and J usage is TRBJ2-7, with 7 bases aligning to TRBD2. This CDR3 comprises 15 residues. Germline CDR1 reads SGHAT; CDR2 reads FQNNGV. V shed 3 bases and J 4 bases; nucleotides not matched to a gene: 9.

V gene TRBV2 combines with J gene TRBJ1-2; tentatively, D is TRBD1 (5 bases). Germline V gives CDR1 SNHLY, CDR2 FYNNEI. The CDR3 has 14 residues. Between the trimmed V and J ends, which lost 6 bases and 6 bases, there was a span of 17 bases. The CDR3, as DNA: TGTGCCAGCAGATTAAATGGGGCGTTACATGGCTACACCTTC. Translation: CASRLNGALHGYTF.

The J gene is TRBJ1-4, the V gene TRBV7-8; TRBD1 aligns across 10 bases. V lost 3 bases to trimming and J lost 8 bases; unmatched junction nucleotides: 3. Germline loops: CDR1 SGHVS, CDR2 FQNEAQ. This CDR3 spans 14 amino acids. CDR3 sequence (DNA): TGTGCCAGCAGCTTGGGACAGGGGTGGGAAAAACTGTTTTTT. Encoded protein: CASSLGQGWEKLFF.